This T cell receptor beta chain came from a study of blood T cells in healthy people across ages. Whenever a sample was processed, at least 6 million PBMCs were isolated. This clonotype was detected only a few times. Alongside a J-beta primer mix, a sample-barcoded 5' primer served in a second PCR lasting 7 to 11 cycles. TCRdb called the 5' RACE reads again in MiXCR, with one record for every CDR3 protein. The repertoire holds 650,000 to 950,000 distinct CDR3 sequences, with around 43% as singletons. Germline V gene lookup returns CDR1 SGHRS and CDR2 YFSETQ. V was clipped by 4 bases and J by 0 bases, with 11 bases between them. CDR3 length: 14 residues.

The TCR sequence derives from a man in his sixties in good health. The chain recombines TRBV5-1 with TRBJ2-7; D uncertain. Sequenced material: blood. CDR3 sequence: CASSPASGSYEQYF. The CDR3 bases are TGCGCCAGCAGCCCCGCATCGGGCTCCTACGAGCAGTACTTC.